This T cell receptor (beta chain) came from a study of OX40 agonist ivuxolimab in advanced cancers. Anyone with autoimmune disease history or systemic immunosuppression was excluded. The data were produced by immunoSEQ multiplex PCR, yet TCRdb's version contains in-frame clones alone and is incomplete. The sample carries 45,000 to 50,000 clones, approximately 91% recorded once. Deletions cut 5 bases from V and 5 bases from J, with 16 bases between. Germline CDR1 MNHEY, CDR2 SMNVEV (reference sequence). CDR3 length: 15 residues. This clonotype originated in an adult with an advanced solid tumor such as melanoma, head and neck, liver or kidney cancer. J is TRBJ1-5 and V is TRBV27; D ambiguous. The specimen was CD4+ or CD8+ T cells sorted from blood, collected in a trial of the OX40 agonist ivuxolimab. DNA of the CDR3: TGTGCCAGCAGTAATTTGATGACACCCGATCAGCCCCAGCATTTT. This encodes CASSNLMTPDQPQHF.